This TCR beta chain originates from a study of blood T cells in healthy people across ages. Whole-study context: Per two T cells, template switching captured roughly one barcoded beta molecule. The study's findings and limits: Calculation of diversity from one million T cells yielded estimates considered to be underestimates.

Of note for this clonotype: The antigen is unknown.

A second 7 to 11 cycle PCR used barcoded and J-beta primers. Every sample returned 2.5 million or more CDR3-containing paired-end reads. From the 5' RACE reads, TCRdb called clonotypes with MiXCR, one entry per CDR3 protein. The sample comprises roughly 1,700,000 distinct CDR3 sequences, roughly 30% of which are singletons, and around 7.7% rests with the top ten. Isolation of PBMCs gave at least 7 million cells per sample. Germline V gene sequence: CDR1 ENHRY, CDR2 SYGVKD. The junction had 2 bases not matched to a gene; V was cut back by 6 bases and J by 4 bases. The CDR3 contains 13 residues. V usage is TRBV10-3 and J usage is TRBJ1-1; TRBD1 agrees at 10 bases. Sample: blood. This TCR came from a woman in her thirties in good health. The CDR3 region has the DNA TGTGCCATCAGCGGGGACAGGGGCACTGAAGCTTTCTTT. This codes for CAISGDRGTEAFF.